This T cell receptor (beta chain) was documented in a study of T cells in Graves' hyperthyroidism and ophthalmopathy. This clonotype has at least ten counts. V lost 4 bases and J 4 bases, leaving 11 bases between the germline ends. This CDR3 has 14 residues. Germline V lookup: CDR1 MDHEN, CDR2 SYDVKM. TCR beta CDR3 region amplification was performed from RNA transcripts. A first-round RT-PCR of the TCR CDR3 used the HTBI primer set. MiXCR, applied by TCRdb to the multiplex PCR reads, yields one record per CDR3 protein. The table lists approximately 380,000 distinct CDR3 sequences, approximately 19% of them singletons, with about 4% in the top ten.

The sample taken for sequencing was blood. The chain joins TRBV28 to TRBJ1-5, with D perhaps TRBD1 (5 bases). This clonotype was sampled from a woman younger than 35 with Graves' hyperthyroidism. As DNA, the CDR3 is TGTGCCAGCAGTTCACAGGCGAGAAATCAGCCCCAGCATTTT. It specifies CASSSQARNQPQHF. The variable domain in full, completed from reference TRBV28 and TRBJ1-5, reads DVKVTQSSRYLVKRTGEKVFLECVQDMDHENMFWYRQDPGLGLRLIYFSYDVKMKEKGDIPEGYSVSREKKERFSLILESASTNQTSMYLCASSSQARNQPQHFGDGTRLSIL.